The 3 T cell receptor beta chains below come from one sample, sequenced in a study of cytotoxic CD8 clonotypes in ibrutinib-treated CLL. Repertoires were generated with immunoSEQ multiplex PCR, while TCRdb's copy carries only in-frame clones and drops some. The sample has 150,000 to 200,000 clones, nearly 90% seen once. This material consisted of PBMCs, taken at disease progression, from a patient treated with ibrutinib. These receptors were collected from a human donor with chronic lymphocytic leukemia.

This rearrangement joins TRBV7-2 to TRBJ2-1, with 8 positions matching TRBD2. The V segment lost 4 bases and the J segment 4 bases; nucleotides outside the gene matches: 12. Germline V gene lookup returns CDR1 SGHTA and CDR2 FQGNSA. CDR3 length equals 17 residues. CDR3 protein: CASSSNASGSLYNEQFF. In DNA, the CDR3 is TGTGCCAGCAGCTCCAACGCGAGCGGGAGTTTGTACAATGAGCAGTTCTTC. Using reference TRBV7-2 and TRBJ2-1 for the parts outside the CDR3, the full variable domain is GAGVSQSPSNKVTEKGKDVELRCDPISGHTALYWYRQSLGQGLEFLIYFQGNSAPDKSGLPSDRFSAERTGGSVSTLTIQRTQQEDSAVYLCASSSNASGSLYNEQFFGPGTRLTVL.

The rearrangement uses TRBV9 and TRBJ2-1; TRBD2 matches 13 bases. CDR3 length: 15 residues. V trimming: 5 bases; J trimming: 6 bases; junction bases outside the gene matches: 5. CDR1 and CDR2 from the germline V gene are SGDLS and YYNGEE. CDR3 region: CASSELAGGFNEQFF. In nucleotides, the CDR3 is TGTGCCAGCAGTGAACTAGCGGGAGGGTTCAATGAGCAGTTCTTC. The entire variable domain, with the rest obtained from reference TRBV9 and TRBJ2-1, is as follows: DSGVTQTPKHLITATGQRVTLRCSPRSGDLSVYWYQQSLDQGLQFLIQYYNGEERAKGNILERFSAQQFPDLHSELNLSSLELGDSALYFCASSELAGGFNEQFFGPGTRLTVL.

V is TRBV28 and J is TRBJ1-1; a possible D gene is TRBD1 (5 bases). CDR1 is MDHEN and CDR2 is SYDVKM in the germline V gene. V shed 9 bases and J shed 10 bases, with 15 bases lying between them. This CDR3 is built from 11 residues. Written as DNA, the CDR3 is TGTGCCAGTCTTCAAGGGGAAGCAGCTTTCTTT. Its protein product is CASLQGEAAFF.